Each of the 3 T cell receptor beta chains below was sequenced from the same sample in a study of beta chain features in type 1 diabetes. Findings of the study overall: People with Type 1 diabetes carried modestly yet significantly shorter TCRB CDR3s in all four CD4+ subsets.

Isolated RNA was reverse transcribed in full, so expressed TCRB transcripts were sequenced. Profiled with immunoSEQ multiplex PCR; TCRdb holds only in-frame clones, not every one. In the table there are about 660,000 clones, over 12% of which are singletons. The antigens these receptors bind are not known. The sequenced sample was naive CD4+ T cells from blood. These receptors came from a man aged 18 to 29 with type 1 diabetes.

The V gene is TRBV6-6, the J gene TRBJ1-4; TRBD1 agrees at 7 bases. The J segment lost 7 bases and the V segment lost 11 bases, leaving 10 bases of the junction unmatched. This CDR3 has 13 amino acids. Germline-derived CDR1 and CDR2 are MNHNY and SVGAGI (reference sequence). The chain's CDR3 is CAATDREGEKLFF. In DNA form, the CDR3 reads TGTGCCGCAACCGACAGGGAGGGTGAAAAACTGTTTTTT.

This clone was detected only a few times. The chain employs TRBV2 and TRBJ2-7, with D maybe TRBD1 (6 bases). The V and J ends lost 10 bases and 5 bases respectively, with 18 bases between them. Germline assignment: CDR1 SNHLY and CDR2 FYNNEI. The CDR3 has 13 residues. The CDR3 loop reads CAIRGVGGDEQYF. The CDR3 nucleotides read TGTGCCATCCGAGGGGTAGGGGGAGACGAGCAGTACTTC.

The V gene is TRBV7-2, the J gene TRBJ1-5, with D unresolved. CDR3 length: 13 residues. The ends were cut back, 0 bases at V and 9 bases at J, with 9 bases in the middle. Germline-derived CDR1 and CDR2 are SGHTA and FQGNSA. CDR3 DNA sequence: TGTGCCAGCAGCTTAGCCGAAGGCGGGCCCCAGCATTTT. Amino acid sequence: CASSLAEGGPQHF.